This TCR beta chain was identified in a study of long-term antiretroviral therapy in people with HIV. In germline, CDR1 is MNHEY, CDR2 SMNVEV (reference sequence). The CDR3 covers 17 residues. V was clipped by 2 bases and J by 2 bases, with 13 bases between them. Survey-level resolution applied to immunoSEQ assay v3.0. Assay used: immunoSEQ multiplex PCR; TCRdb lists only in-frame clones, some missing. The sample has about 23,000 clones, around four fifths seen once; the top ten hold roughly an eighth. This chain joins TRBV27 and TRBJ2-6; no firm D call. Sequenced here: unsorted PBMCs, sampled 1.6 years after starting antiretroviral therapy. The clonotype was recovered from a middle-aged man with HIV. CDR3 region: CASSLNGVSAGANVLTF. Here the CDR3 DNA reads TGTGCCAGCAGTTTAAACGGAGTCTCAGCTGGGGCCAACGTCCTGACTTTC.